This is a list of T cell receptor beta chains from one sample in a study of Ad26.COV2.S vaccination and SARS-CoV-2 variants. The table came from immunoSEQ multiplex PCR; TCRdb's copy has only in-frame clones and leaves some out. The sample yields 450,000 to 550,000 clones, nearly 90% seen once. The sample consisted of peripheral blood, taken in a trial of Ad26.COV2.S vaccine versus placebo. The receptors derive from a person between 18 and 65 years old who received the Ad26.COV2.S COVID-19 vaccine or a placebo. CDR3s include the opening cysteine and the closing phenylalanine or tryptophan. Fields, in order: CDR3 protein, V gene.

CDR3: CASSQDRVQETQYF; V: TRBV4-1
CDR3: CASPGRTSYNEQFF; V: TRBV25-1
CDR3: CASSHRGGRMNTEAFF; V: TRBV14
CDR3: CASSLMAGAETQYF; V: TRBV7-9
CDR3: CASSLYRVNTEAFF; V: TRBV5-1
CDR3: CASSVEGRTGELFF; V: TRBV9
CDR3: CASSQAGMGGRYGYTF; V: TRBV3-1/TRBV3-2
CDR3: CASSETGRWGNEQFF; V: TRBV25-1
CDR3: CASSPQTATPLNQPQHF; V: TRBV27
CDR3: CASSPRTGGGEKLFF; V: TRBV9
CDR3: CASSHPTGNYGYTF; V: TRBV5-1
CDR3: CASSYTRTAQYGYTF; V: TRBV6-5
CDR3: CASGPNGAGELFF; V: TRBV5-1
CDR3: CASSYSASGGTDTQYF; V: TRBV6-2/TRBV6-3
CDR3: CASSSVGGSGGPAQYF; V: TRBV7-2